These 29 T cell receptor beta chains share one sample of origin, sequenced in a study of early T cells in non-severe SARS-CoV-2 infection. MiXCR, applied by TCRdb to the 5' RACE reads, yields one record per CDR3 protein. The repertoire holds about 39,000 distinct CDR3 sequences, with roughly 7.1% as singletons. Sequences were obtained from whole blood. The receptors stem from an adult who was a healthcare worker with PCR-confirmed SARS-CoV-2 infection or an uninfected control (not recorded which).

This clonotype has at least ten counts. The chain joins TRBV20-1 to TRBJ2-2; TRBD2 matches at 12 bases. Germline loops: CDR1 DFQATT, CDR2 SNEGSKA (reference sequence). V was pared by 1 base and J by 5 bases, with 8 bases of the junction left unmatched. The CDR3 consists of 17 residues. The CDR3 loop reads CSARAPSGGASTGELFF. CDR3 nucleotide sequence: TGCAGTGCTAGAGCCCCTAGCGGGGGGGCCAGTACCGGGGAGCTGTTTTTT.

This clonotype showed up many times. The chain links TRBV6-5 to TRBJ2-5, with 7 bases aligning to TRBD1. The germline V gene encodes CDR1 MNHEY and CDR2 SVGAGI. The CDR3 is made up of 14 amino acids. V shed 0 bases, J shed 7 bases, and the junction held 5 bases outside the gene matches. The CDR3 DNA sequence: TGTGCCAGCAGTTACTCGCGGCAGGGGGTGACCCAGTACTTC. Amino acids: CASSYSRQGVTQYF.

This clonotype was recorded a few times. V is TRBV29-1 and J is TRBJ2-1; weak D call: TRBD1 (6 bases). CDR3 length: 14 residues. Trimming took 5 bases from V and 0 from J, leaving 11 bases between them. CDR1 SQVTM and CDR2 ANQGSEA come from the germline V gene. The CDR3 sequence: CSVLDRTSYNEQFF. The DNA of the CDR3 is TGCAGCGTTCTGGACAGAACCTCCTACAATGAGCAGTTCTTC.

The table lists this clonotype with many counts. The chain joins TRBV20-1 to TRBJ2-5; the D gene is possibly TRBD2 (6 bases). CDR1 is DFQATT, CDR2 SNEGSKA, per germline (reference sequence). Trimming took off 3 bases at V and 2 bases at J, with 13 bases between the two ends. The CDR3 runs 14 residues. The CDR3 region has the DNA TGCAGTGCTAGGGAGGCGGGGATACAAGAGACCCAGTACTTC. Its protein is CSAREAGIQETQYF.

The rearrangement uses TRBV6-6 and TRBJ2-1; 8 bases align to TRBD1. Germline CDR1 is MNHNY and CDR2 is SVGAGI (reference sequence). There are 16 residues in the CDR3. Losses at the gene ends were 6 bases for V and 7 bases for J; bases not matched to a gene: 14. CDR3: CASRTIQGASWNEQFF. CDR3 DNA sequence: TGTGCCAGCAGAACAATCCAGGGGGCGAGTTGGAATGAGCAGTTCTTC.

In this sample, this clonotype turned up a few times. The chain carries TRBV4-3 and TRBJ1-2, with a possible D match to TRBD1 (6 bases). Deletions cut 3 bases from V and 6 bases from J, with 14 bases between. Germline assignment: CDR1 LGHNA and CDR2 YSLEER. This CDR3 has 14 residues. Here the CDR3 reads CASSHSTGGNGYTF. The CDR3 nucleotides are TGCGCCAGCAGCCACTCCACGGGGGGCAATGGCTACACCTTC.

Many counts were recorded for this clonotype. The rearrangement links TRBV5-5 to TRBJ1-2; a weak D match, TRBD1 (6 bases). The V gene's germline CDR1 is SGHKS and CDR2 YYEKEE (reference sequence). Deletions cut 4 bases from V and 8 bases from J, with 18 bases between. This CDR3 spans 14 amino acids. The CDR3 DNA sequence: TGTGCCAGCAGCAACACAGGGCTTACCTCCGGCTACACCTTC. This sequence encodes CASSNTGLTSGYTF.

The chain links TRBV6-2 or TRBV6-3 to TRBJ2-1, with D perhaps matching TRBD2 (5 bases). Germline V CDR1 and CDR2: MNHEY, SVGEGT. This CDR3 has 16 residues. V was shortened by 5 bases and J by 0 bases, with 14 bases between the two germline ends. For the CDR3, the DNA is TGTGCCAGCAGTCCCCGAGGGTGGGACTCCTACAATGAGCAGTTCTTC. This translates into CASSPRGWDSYNEQFF.

Remarks on this clonotype: A much larger clone sits a single nucleotide away, making a read error possible. V gene TRBV30 combines with J gene TRBJ1-1; D might be TRBD1 (6 bases). This CDR3 contains 16 residues. Germline values: CDR1 GTSNPN, CDR2 SVGIG (reference sequence). Between the trimmed V and J ends, which lost 0 bases and 4 bases, there was a span of 18 bases. This CDR3 reads CAWSVTWGPESTEAFF. The CDR3 DNA reads TGTGCCTGGAGTGTAACGTGGGGGCCGGAAAGCACTGAAGCTTTCTTT.

This clonotype was found a few times. CDR3 region: CAISESSLAAYNEQFF. The DNA of the CDR3 is TGTGCCATCAGTGAGTCTAGTCTAGCGGCTTACAATGAGCAGTTCTTC. This chain joins TRBV10-3 and TRBJ2-1; 7 nucleotides line up with TRBD2. There are 16 residues in the CDR3. Per the germline V gene, CDR1 is ENHRY and CDR2 is SYGVKD. The ends lost 0 bases at V and 4 bases at J; junction bases unmatched: 6.

This clonotype was seen repeatedly, ten times or more. The chain combines TRBV6-6 with TRBJ1-5, with TRBD1 identical over 9 bases. The CDR3 extends over 14 amino acids. Germline V CDR1 and CDR2: MNHNY, SVGAGI (reference sequence). V lost 8 bases, J lost 4 bases, and 6 bases stayed unmatched. Written as DNA, the CDR3 is TGTGCCAGCGGGAAGACAGGGGGAAATCAGCCCCAGCATTTT. This sequence encodes CASGKTGGNQPQHF.

This clonotype has at least ten counts. The rearrangement joins TRBV7-9 to TRBJ1-1; tentatively, D is TRBD1 (5 bases). V gave up 0 bases and J gave up 6 bases, with 14 bases separating them. Germline V CDR1 and CDR2: SEHNR, FQNEAQ (reference sequence). This CDR3 comprises 15 residues. CDR3 nucleotide sequence: TGTGCCAGCAGCTTAGCGCCACAGGCCGGACCTGAAGCTTTCTTT. Amino acids: CASSLAPQAGPEAFF.

This clonotype has ten or more counts. The chain couples TRBV21-1 to TRBJ1-5; TRBD1 is taken as the D call from the table, unchecked against the DNA. TRBV21-1 is tagged as a pseudogene. The length of the CDR3 is 15 residues. The CDR3 region is CASSNLWGRDQPQHF. In nucleotides, the CDR3 is TGTGCCAGCAGCAACCTATGGGGGCGGGATCAGCCCCAGCATTTT.

This clonotype has only a few counts. V gene TRBV11-2 combines with J gene TRBJ2-7; D is ambiguous. Germline CDR1 and CDR2: SGHAT and FQNNGV. The length of the CDR3 is 12 residues. V was clipped by 6 bases and J by 3 bases, with 9 bases between them. CDR3 bases: TGTGCCAGCAGTCAAGGCGGCTACGAGCAGTACTTC. Translating it yields CASSQGGYEQYF.

The chain combines TRBV20-1 with TRBJ1-1, with D possibly matching TRBD1 (6 bases). The CDR3 runs to 16 residues. Germline loops: CDR1 DFQATT, CDR2 SNEGSKA (reference sequence). Trimming removed 1 base at V and 1 base at J, with 16 bases between. CDR3 nucleotide sequence: TGCAGTGCTAGAGTTCGAAGGGGGGCTCGGAACACTGAAGCTTTCTTT. Amino acids: CSARVRRGARNTEAFF.

The chain carries TRBV29-1 and TRBJ1-6, with a tentative D call TRBD1 (5 bases). The germline V and J ends were trimmed by 4 bases and 7 bases, with 14 bases remaining between them. The CDR3 has 14 residues. From germline, CDR1 is SQVTM and CDR2 ANQGSEA. The CDR3 nucleotides are TGCAGCGTTGTCGCCACAGGAGGGAATTCACCCCTCCACTTT. This encodes CSVVATGGNSPLHF.

The rearrangement joins TRBV7-2 to TRBJ1-5; no reliable D call. The CDR3 contains 15 residues. In germline, CDR1 is SGHTA, CDR2 FQGNSA. V was clipped by 1 base and J by 0 bases, with 7 bases between them. The CDR3 reads CASSLEPVSNQPQHF. The CDR3 region has the DNA TGTGCCAGCAGCTTAGAGCCAGTTAGCAATCAGCCCCAGCATTTT.

The rearrangement uses TRBV12-3 or TRBV12-4 and TRBJ2-3; D is possibly TRBD2 (5 bases). This CDR3 comprises 11 residues. With 8 bases removed from V and 10 bases from J, the gap between germline ends came to 13 bases. This chain's CDR3 is CASAVMRAQYF. The CDR3 nucleotides are TGTGCCAGCGCGGTCATGAGGGCGCAGTATTTT.

This clonotype was detected many times. The chain has TRBV29-1 and TRBJ1-2; D not certain. V shed 2 bases and J shed 0 bases, with 7 bases lying between them. Germline values: CDR1 SQVTM, CDR2 ANQGSEA. The CDR3 has 13 amino acids. The CDR3 region has the DNA TGCAGCGTTGAACACGCAGCTAACTATGGCTACACCTTC. Protein: CSVEHAANYGYTF.

This clonotype was found many times. This rearrangement joins TRBV7-2 to TRBJ1-1; 8 bases are a match to TRBD1. Trimming at V came to 1 base and at J to 4 bases, leaving 5 bases not matched to a gene. This CDR3 is built from 15 residues. The V gene's germline CDR1 is SGHTA and CDR2 FQGNSA. This chain's CDR3 is CASSLVWTGRTEAFF. The CDR3 region has the DNA TGTGCCAGCAGCTTAGTTTGGACAGGGCGCACTGAAGCTTTCTTT.

This clonotype was seen more than once but under ten times. The V and J genes are TRBV30 and TRBJ1-2; D unclear. V was trimmed by 2 bases and J by 0 bases, leaving 10 bases between them. The germline gives CDR1 GTSNPN, CDR2 SVGIG (reference sequence). There are 14 residues in the CDR3. CDR3 DNA sequence: TGTGCCTGGAGTAGGTCCGGACCTAACTATGGCTACACCTTC. Translation gives CAWSRSGPNYGYTF. Full variable domain (missing parts from reference TRBV30 and TRBJ1-2): SQTIHQWPATLVQPVGSPLSLECTVEGTSNPNLYWYRQAAGRGLQLLFYSVGIGQISSEVPQNLSASRPQDRQFILSSKKLLLSDSGFYLCAWSRSGPNYGYTFGSGTRLTVV.

This clonotype has only a few counts. J is TRBJ2-7 and V is TRBV7-8, with D maybe TRBD2 (7 bases). Trimming stripped 4 bases from V and 3 bases from J, with 16 bases between. Germline V CDR1 and CDR2: SGHVS, FQNEAQ. CDR3 length equals 15 residues. In nucleotides, the CDR3 is TGTGCCAGCAGCTCGAGGGGGGGGACCGACTACGAGCAGTACTTC. Its protein is CASSSRGGTDYEQYF.

The rearrangement joins TRBV6-2 or TRBV6-3 to TRBJ2-3; 15 bases are a match to TRBD2. Trimming removed 0 bases from V and 2 bases from J; junction bases left unmatched: 9. Germline V gives CDR1 MNHEY, CDR2 SVGEGT. This CDR3 contains 20 residues. CDR3 region: CASSYSSGTSGGKFTDTQYF. The CDR3 nucleotides read TGTGCCAGCAGTTACTCAAGTGGGACTAGCGGGGGGAAATTCACAGATACGCAGTATTTT.

This clonotype was seen a few times. The chain carries TRBV20-1 and TRBJ2-7; D tentatively fits TRBD1 or TRBD2 (5 bases each). The V gene lost 6 bases and the J gene lost 4 bases, with 13 bases spanning the gap. The CDR3 totals 12 residues. Germline CDR1 reads DFQATT; CDR2 reads SNEGSKA (reference sequence). CDR3 nucleotide sequence: TGCAGTGCGGGGGTGCTAGGGTACGAGCAGTACTTC. This encodes CSAGVLGYEQYF.

J is TRBJ1-5 and V is TRBV7-9; D is unclear. CDR3 length: 14 amino acids. The V end lost 0 bases, the J end lost 3 bases, and 6 bases lay between the germline ends. Germline-derived CDR1 and CDR2 are SEHNR and FQNEAQ (reference sequence). CDR3 nucleotides: TGTGCCAGCAGCTTAGCTGGTTACAATCAGCCCCAGCATTTT. Protein sequence: CASSLAGYNQPQHF.

The chain has TRBV12-3 or TRBV12-4 and TRBJ1-4, with D possibly being TRBD1 (5 bases). V lost 8 bases and J lost 8, with 12 bases in between. The CDR3 extends over 12 amino acids. In DNA form, the CDR3 reads TGTGCCAGCGCGGGGACGGCAGAAAAACTGTTTTTT. Amino acids: CASAGTAEKLFF.

This clonotype was counted many times. The chain joins TRBV5-4 to TRBJ2-1; 16 bases map to TRBD2. V lost 5 bases and J lost 4; bases outside the gene matches: 6. CDR3 size: 17 residues. CDR1 is SGHNT and CDR2 is YYREEE in the germline V gene (reference sequence). The CDR3 DNA reads TGTGCCAGCAGGTCCGGGACTAGCGGGGGGGCTTACAATGAGCAGTTCTTC. It translates to CASRSGTSGGAYNEQFF.

This clonotype was seen many times. V and J are TRBV11-3 and TRBJ2-7, with TRBD1 identical over 12 bases. This CDR3 region has 15 residues. V dropped 5 bases and J dropped 5; count of bases not matched to a gene: 7. Germline CDR1 and CDR2: SGHNT and YENEEA. Written as DNA, the CDR3 is TGTGCCAGCAGCCCCGGGACAGGGGGCCCGGACGAGCAGTACTTC. Its protein is CASSPGTGGPDEQYF.

This clonotype occurred a few times. This chain joins TRBV10-3 and TRBJ2-1; D unresolved. Trimming stripped 6 bases from V and 0 bases from J, with 24 bases between. The length of the CDR3 is 19 residues. Germline V gene sequence: CDR1 ENHRY, CDR2 SYGVKD. CDR3 protein: CAISVVRYIGSFSYNEQFF. The CDR3 DNA sequence: TGTGCCATCAGCGTGGTTCGCTATATAGGTTCCTTCTCCTACAATGAGCAGTTCTTC.